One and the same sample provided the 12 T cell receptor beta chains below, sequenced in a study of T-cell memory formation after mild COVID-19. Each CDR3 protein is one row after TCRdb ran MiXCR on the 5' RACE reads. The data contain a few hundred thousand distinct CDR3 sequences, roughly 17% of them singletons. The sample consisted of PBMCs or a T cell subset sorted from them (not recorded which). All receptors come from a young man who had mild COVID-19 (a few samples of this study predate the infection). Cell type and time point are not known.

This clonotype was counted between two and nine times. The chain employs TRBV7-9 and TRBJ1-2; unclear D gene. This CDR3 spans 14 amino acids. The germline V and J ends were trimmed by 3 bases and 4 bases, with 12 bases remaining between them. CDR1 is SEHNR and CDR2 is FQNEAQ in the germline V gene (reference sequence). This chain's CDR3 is CASSFTMAAYGYTF. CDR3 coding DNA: TGTGCCAGCAGCTTTACGATGGCGGCCTATGGCTACACCTTC.

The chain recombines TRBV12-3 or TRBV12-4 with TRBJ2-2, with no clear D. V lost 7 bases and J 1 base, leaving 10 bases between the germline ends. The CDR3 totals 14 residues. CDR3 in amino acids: CASTAGGNTGELFF. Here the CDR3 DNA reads TGTGCCAGCACGGCCGGCGGGAACACCGGGGAGCTGTTTTTT.

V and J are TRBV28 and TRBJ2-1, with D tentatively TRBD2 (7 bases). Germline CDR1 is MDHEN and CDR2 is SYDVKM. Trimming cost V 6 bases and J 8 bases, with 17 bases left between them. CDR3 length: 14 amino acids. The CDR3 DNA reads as TGTGCCAGCAGCCCTCGGGGGGCGGAAGATGAGCAGTTCTTC. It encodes CASSPRGAEDEQFF. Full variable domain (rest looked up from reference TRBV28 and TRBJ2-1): DVKVTQSSRYLVKRTGEKVFLECVQDMDHENMFWYRQDPGLGLRLIYFSYDVKMKEKGDIPEGYSVSREKKERFSLILESASTNQTSMYLCASSPRGAEDEQFFGPGTRLTVL.

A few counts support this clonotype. DNA of the CDR3: TGTGCCAGCAGCGGCCTAGTGACAGACAGCACAGATACGCAGTATTTT. The encoded protein is CASSGLVTDSTDTQYF. This chain connects TRBV28 to TRBJ2-3, with a tentative D call TRBD1 (5 bases). The CDR3 runs 16 residues. V lost 6 bases, J lost 0 bases, and 16 bases lay in between. The germline CDR1 and CDR2 sequences are MDHEN and SYDVKM.

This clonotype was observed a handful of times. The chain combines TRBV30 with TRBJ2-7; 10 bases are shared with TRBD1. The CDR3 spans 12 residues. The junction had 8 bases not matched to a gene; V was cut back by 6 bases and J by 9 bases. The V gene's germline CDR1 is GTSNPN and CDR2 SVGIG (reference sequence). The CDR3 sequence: CACGTGAFMQYF. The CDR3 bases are TGTGCCTGCGGGACAGGGGCCTTCATGCAGTACTTC.

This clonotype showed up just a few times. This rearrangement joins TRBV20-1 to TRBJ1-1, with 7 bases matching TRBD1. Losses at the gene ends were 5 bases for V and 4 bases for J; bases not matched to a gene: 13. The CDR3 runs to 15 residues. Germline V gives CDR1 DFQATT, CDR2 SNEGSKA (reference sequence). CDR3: CSALLGGLSSTEAFF. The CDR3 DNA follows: TGCAGTGCTCTCTTAGGGGGCTTAAGTAGCACTGAAGCTTTCTTT.

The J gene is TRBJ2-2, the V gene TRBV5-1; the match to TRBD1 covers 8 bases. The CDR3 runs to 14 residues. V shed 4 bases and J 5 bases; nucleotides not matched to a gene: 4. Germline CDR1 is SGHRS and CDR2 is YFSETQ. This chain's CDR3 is CASSDRTGTGELFF. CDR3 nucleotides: TGCGCCAGCAGCGACCGGACAGGGACCGGGGAGCTGTTTTTT.

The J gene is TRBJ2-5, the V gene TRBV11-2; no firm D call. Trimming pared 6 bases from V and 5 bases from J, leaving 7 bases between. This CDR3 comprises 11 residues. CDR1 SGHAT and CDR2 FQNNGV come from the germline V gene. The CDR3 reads CASRIVETQYF. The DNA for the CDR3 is TGTGCCAGCAGGATCGTGGAGACCCAGTACTTC. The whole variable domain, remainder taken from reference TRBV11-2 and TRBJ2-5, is EAGVAQSPRYKIIEKRQSVAFWCNPISGHATLYWYQQILGQGPKLLIQFQNNGVVDDSQLPKDRFSAERLKGVDSTLKIQPAKLEDSAVYLCASRIVETQYFGPGTRLLVL.

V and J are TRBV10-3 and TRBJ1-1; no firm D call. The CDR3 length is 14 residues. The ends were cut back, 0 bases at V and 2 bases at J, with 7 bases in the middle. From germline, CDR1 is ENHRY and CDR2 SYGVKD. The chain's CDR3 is CAISESRANTEAFF. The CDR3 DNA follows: TGTGCCATCAGTGAGTCAAGGGCAAACACTGAAGCTTTCTTT.

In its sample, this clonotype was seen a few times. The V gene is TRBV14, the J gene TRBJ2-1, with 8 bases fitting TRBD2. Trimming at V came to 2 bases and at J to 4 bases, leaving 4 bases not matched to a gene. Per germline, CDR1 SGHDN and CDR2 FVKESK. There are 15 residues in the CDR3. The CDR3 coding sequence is TGTGCCAGCAGCCAATATGCTAGCGGGTACAATGAGCAGTTCTTC. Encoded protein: CASSQYASGYNEQFF.

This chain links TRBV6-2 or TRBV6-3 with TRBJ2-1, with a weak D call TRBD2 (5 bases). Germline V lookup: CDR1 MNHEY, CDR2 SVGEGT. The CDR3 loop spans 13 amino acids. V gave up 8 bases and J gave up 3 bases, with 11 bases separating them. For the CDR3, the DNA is TGTGCCAGCGATAGCGCTATCTACAATGAGCAGTTCTTC. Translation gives CASDSAIYNEQFF.

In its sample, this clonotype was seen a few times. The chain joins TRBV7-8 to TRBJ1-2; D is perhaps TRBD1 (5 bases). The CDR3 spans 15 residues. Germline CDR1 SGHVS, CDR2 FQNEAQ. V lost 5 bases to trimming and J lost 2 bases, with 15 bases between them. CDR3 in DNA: TGTGCCAGCAGCCAATTGGGGGGTCAAAACTATGGCTACACCTTC. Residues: CASSQLGGQNYGYTF.